This T cell receptor (beta chain) emerged from a study of T-cell memory formation after mild COVID-19. About the research overall: TCR clusters were largely donor specific.

Trimming stripped 0 bases from V and 4 bases from J, with 7 bases between. The V gene's germline CDR1 is MNHEY and CDR2 SVGAGI. This CDR3 comprises 13 residues. This clonotype was seen many times. Antigen unknown. Study conclusions and caveats: Whether second-wave clones peaking at day 37 were SARS-CoV-2 specific went unconfirmed. Some SARS-CoV-2-responding clones were already detected in memory before infection.

5'RACE primed from the constant segment yielded TCR alpha and TCR beta cDNA libraries bearing sample barcodes and UMIs. TCRdb itself ran the 5' RACE reads through MiXCR, one entry per CDR3 protein. Of 350,000 to 500,000 distinct CDR3 sequences listed, approximately 18% are singletons. V gene TRBV6-5 combines with J gene TRBJ2-7; D gene unclear. The source is a man aged 18 to 30 who had mild COVID-19 (a few samples of this study predate the infection). Cell type and time point are not known. Specimen: PBMCs or a T cell subset sorted from them (not recorded which). The CDR3 sequence: CASSYSTRYEQYF. CDR3 bases: TGTGCCAGCAGTTACTCGACCCGTTACGAGCAGTACTTC.